The source of this T cell receptor (beta chain) is a study of long-term antiretroviral therapy in people with HIV. General study points: Versus controls, repertoires in people with HIV had narrower CDR3 length ranges.

Note on this clone: Antigen: not known. A junction boundary mismatches the germline segment, possibly from a read error.

The libraries were made with immunoSEQ v3.0 at survey level. Some clones are missing from TCRdb's copy, which holds only in-frame ones; the method was immunoSEQ multiplex PCR. The sample lists approximately 37,000 clones; under 85% were seen once. Germline V lookup: CDR1 SGHNT, CDR2 YYREEE (reference sequence). The CDR3 has 14 amino acids. The specimen comprised unsorted PBMCs, sampled 1 year after starting antiretroviral therapy. The source is a man between 18 and 35 years old with HIV. The genes are TRBV5-4 and TRBJ2-7; a possible D gene is TRBD2 (6 bases). The CDR3 is CARSLAIGGYEQYF. CDR3 DNA sequence: TGTGCCCGCAGCTTGGCTATTGGGGGGTACGAGCAGTACTTC.